This T cell receptor (beta chain) was sequenced for a study of blood T cells in healthy people across ages. Study-wide results and caveats: Estimates based on one million T cells were treated as lower bounds.

V was shortened by 4 bases and J by 7 bases, with 11 bases between the two germline ends. CDR1 SQVTM and CDR2 ANQGSEA come from the germline V gene. The CDR3 runs to 12 residues. It was with a sample-barcoded 5' primer and a J-beta primer mix that a second PCR of roughly 7 to 11 cycles was run. TCRdb itself ran the 5' RACE reads through MiXCR, one entry per CDR3 protein. The table lists 540,000 or so distinct CDR3 sequences, 24% of them singletons, with less than 9% in the top ten. Many counts were recorded for this clonotype. What it recognizes is unknown. These same data were also listed under a study on T cells of mothers and their children. That source adds: The study sampled a few healthy Caucasian mothers and their six children.

This TCR was sampled from a boy aged 5-17 years in good health. This chain joins TRBV29-1 and TRBJ2-1; unclear D gene. The specimen was blood. The CDR3 here is CSVVWLRNEQFF. In DNA, the CDR3 is TGCAGCGTTGTTTGGCTTCGGAATGAGCAGTTCTTC.